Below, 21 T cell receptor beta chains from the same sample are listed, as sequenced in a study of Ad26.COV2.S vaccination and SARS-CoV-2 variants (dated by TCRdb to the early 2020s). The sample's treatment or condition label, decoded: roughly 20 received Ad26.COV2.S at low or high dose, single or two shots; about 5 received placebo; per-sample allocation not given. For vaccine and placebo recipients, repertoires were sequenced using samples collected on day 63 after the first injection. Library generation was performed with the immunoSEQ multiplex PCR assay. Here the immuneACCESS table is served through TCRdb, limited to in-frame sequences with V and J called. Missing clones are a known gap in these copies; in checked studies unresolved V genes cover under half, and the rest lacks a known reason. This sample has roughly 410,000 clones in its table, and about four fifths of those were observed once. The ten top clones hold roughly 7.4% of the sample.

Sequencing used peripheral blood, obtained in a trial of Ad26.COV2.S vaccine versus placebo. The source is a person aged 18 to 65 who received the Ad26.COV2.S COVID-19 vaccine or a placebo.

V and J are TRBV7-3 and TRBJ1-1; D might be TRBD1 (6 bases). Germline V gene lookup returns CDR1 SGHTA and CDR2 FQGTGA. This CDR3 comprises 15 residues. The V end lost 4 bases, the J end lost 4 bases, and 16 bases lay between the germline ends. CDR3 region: CASSSTGSRLTEAFF. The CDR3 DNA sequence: TGTGCCAGCAGCTCCACAGGGTCCAGGCTCACTGAAGCTTTCTTT.

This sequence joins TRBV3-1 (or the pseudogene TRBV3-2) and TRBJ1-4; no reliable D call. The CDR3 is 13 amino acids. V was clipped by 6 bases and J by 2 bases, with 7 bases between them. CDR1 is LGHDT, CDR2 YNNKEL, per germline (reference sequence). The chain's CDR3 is CASRRGTNEKLFF. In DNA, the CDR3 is TGTGCCAGCAGACGAGGGACTAATGAAAAACTGTTTTTT.

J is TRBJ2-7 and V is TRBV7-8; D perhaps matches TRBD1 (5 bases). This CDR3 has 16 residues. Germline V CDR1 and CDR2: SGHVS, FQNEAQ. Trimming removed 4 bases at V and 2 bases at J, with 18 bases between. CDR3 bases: TGTGCCAGCAGCTCTAGACTCTTACAGGATACCTACGAGCAGTACTTC. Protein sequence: CASSSRLLQDTYEQYF.

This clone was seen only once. CDR3 DNA sequence: TGCAGCGCCCAAACGAACACTGAAGCTTTCTTT. Translated, it gives CSAQTNTEAFF. The chain uses TRBV29-1 and TRBJ1-1; D is undetermined. The CDR3 loop spans 11 amino acids. Trimming stripped 7 bases from V and 1 base from J, with 7 bases between. The germline CDR1 and CDR2 sequences are SQVTM and ANQGSEA.

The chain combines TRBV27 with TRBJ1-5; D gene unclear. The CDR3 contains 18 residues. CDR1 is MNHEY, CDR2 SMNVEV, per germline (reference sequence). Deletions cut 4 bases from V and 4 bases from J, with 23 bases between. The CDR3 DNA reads TGTGCCAGCAGTTCCGGGGTCGGTTCCCGGGCGCAGAATCAGCCCCAGCATTTT. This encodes CASSSGVGSRAQNQPQHF.

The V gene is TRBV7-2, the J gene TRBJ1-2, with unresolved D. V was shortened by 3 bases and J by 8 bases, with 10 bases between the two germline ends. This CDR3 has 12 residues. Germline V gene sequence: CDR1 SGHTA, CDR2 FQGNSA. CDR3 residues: CASSFGRSGYTF. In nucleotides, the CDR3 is TGTGCCAGCAGCTTTGGAAGATCGGGCTACACCTTC.

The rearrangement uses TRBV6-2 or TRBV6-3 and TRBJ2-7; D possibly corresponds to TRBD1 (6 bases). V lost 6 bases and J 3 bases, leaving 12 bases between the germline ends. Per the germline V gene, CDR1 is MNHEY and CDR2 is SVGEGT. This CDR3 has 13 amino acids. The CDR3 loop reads CASSPDRRYEQYF. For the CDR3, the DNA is TGTGCCAGCAGCCCGGACAGACGCTACGAGCAGTACTTC.

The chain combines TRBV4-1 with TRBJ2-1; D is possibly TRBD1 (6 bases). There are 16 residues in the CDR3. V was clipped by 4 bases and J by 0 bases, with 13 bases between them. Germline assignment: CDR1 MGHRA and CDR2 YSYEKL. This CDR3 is CASSRTTGSSYNEQFF. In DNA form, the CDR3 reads TGCGCCAGCAGCCGAACGACAGGTAGCTCCTACAATGAGCAGTTCTTC.

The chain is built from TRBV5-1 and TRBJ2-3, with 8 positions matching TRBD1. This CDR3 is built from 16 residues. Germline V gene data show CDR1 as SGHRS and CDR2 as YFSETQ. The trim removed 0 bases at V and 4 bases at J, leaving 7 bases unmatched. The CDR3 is CASSLGRGLLADTQYF. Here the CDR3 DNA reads TGCGCCAGCAGCTTGGGCAGGGGGCTCCTGGCAGATACGCAGTATTTT.

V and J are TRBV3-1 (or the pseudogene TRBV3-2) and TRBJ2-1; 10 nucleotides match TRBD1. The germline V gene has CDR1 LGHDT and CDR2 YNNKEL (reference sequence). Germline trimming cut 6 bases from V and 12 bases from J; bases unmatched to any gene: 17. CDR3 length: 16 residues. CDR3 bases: TGTGCCAGCAGGCAGAGGGGGACAGGGGACCCGGTCGGGCAGTTCTTC. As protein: CASRQRGTGDPVGQFF.

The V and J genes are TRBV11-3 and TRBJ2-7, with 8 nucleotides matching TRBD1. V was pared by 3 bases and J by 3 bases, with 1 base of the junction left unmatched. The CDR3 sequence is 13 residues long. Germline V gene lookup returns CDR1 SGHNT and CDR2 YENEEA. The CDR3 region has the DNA TGTGCCAGCAGCTTGGGACAGGACTACGAGCAGTACTTC. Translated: CASSLGQDYEQYF.

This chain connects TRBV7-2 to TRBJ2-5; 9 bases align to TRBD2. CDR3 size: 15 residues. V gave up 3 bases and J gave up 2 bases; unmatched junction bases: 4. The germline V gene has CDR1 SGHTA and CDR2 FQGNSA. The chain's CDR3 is CASSFQRGEQETQYF. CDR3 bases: TGTGCCAGCAGCTTTCAGCGGGGGGAGCAAGAGACCCAGTACTTC.

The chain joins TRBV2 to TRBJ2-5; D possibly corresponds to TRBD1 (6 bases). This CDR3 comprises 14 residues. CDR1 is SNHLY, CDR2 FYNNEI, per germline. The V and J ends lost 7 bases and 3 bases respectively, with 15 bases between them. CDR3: CASNSQGRKETQYF. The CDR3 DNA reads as TGTGCCAGCAACTCACAGGGTAGGAAAGAGACCCAGTACTTC.

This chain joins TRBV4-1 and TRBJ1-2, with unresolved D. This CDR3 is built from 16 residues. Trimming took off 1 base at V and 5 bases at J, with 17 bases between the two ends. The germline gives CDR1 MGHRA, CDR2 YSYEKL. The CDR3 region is CASSQVRVKTSYGYTF. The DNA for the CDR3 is TGCGCCAGCAGCCAAGTGAGGGTAAAGACGTCTTATGGCTACACCTTC.

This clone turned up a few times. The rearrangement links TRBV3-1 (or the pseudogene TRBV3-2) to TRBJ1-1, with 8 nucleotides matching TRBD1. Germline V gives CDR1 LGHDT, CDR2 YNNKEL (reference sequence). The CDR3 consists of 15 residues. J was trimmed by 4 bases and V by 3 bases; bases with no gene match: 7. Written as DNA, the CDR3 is TGTGCCAGCAGCCAGGACAGGACAGGGTCCACTGAAGCTTTCTTT. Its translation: CASSQDRTGSTEAFF.

DNA of the CDR3: TGTGCCAGCAGCTTAGTCCGGGGGGGTAATTCACCCCTCCACTTT. Protein product: CASSLVRGGNSPLHF. The genes are TRBV7-6 and TRBJ1-6; weak D call: TRBD1 (5 bases). Trimming removed 1 base at V and 6 bases at J, with 10 bases between. The CDR3 is made up of 15 amino acids. Germline V lookup: CDR1 SGHVS, CDR2 FNYEAQ.

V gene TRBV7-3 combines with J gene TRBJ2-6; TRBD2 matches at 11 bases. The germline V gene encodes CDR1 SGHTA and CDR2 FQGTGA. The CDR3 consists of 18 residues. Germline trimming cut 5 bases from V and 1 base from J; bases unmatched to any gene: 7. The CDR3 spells CASSPRTSGLSGANVLTF. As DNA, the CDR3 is TGTGCCAGCAGCCCCAGGACTAGCGGGCTTTCTGGGGCCAACGTCCTGACTTTC.

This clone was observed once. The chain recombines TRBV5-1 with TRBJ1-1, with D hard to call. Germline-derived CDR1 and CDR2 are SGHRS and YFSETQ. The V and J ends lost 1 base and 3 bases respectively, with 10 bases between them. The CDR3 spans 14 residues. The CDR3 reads CASSLRSGDTEAFF. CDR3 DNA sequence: TGCGCCAGCAGCTTGCGTAGTGGGGACACTGAAGCTTTCTTT.

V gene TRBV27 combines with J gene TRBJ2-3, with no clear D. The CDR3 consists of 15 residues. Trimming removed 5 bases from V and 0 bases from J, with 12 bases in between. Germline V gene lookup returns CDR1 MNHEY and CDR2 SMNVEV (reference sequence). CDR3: CASSPRPTSTDTQYF. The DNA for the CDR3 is TGTGCCAGCAGTCCCCGTCCCACTAGCACAGATACGCAGTATTTT.

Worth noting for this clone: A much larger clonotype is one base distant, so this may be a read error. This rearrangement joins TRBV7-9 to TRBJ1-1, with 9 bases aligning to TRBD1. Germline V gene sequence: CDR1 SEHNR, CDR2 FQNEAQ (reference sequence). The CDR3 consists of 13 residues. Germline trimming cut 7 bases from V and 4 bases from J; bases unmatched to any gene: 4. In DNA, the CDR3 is TGTGCCAGCATCCGGGACAGGGTCACTGAAGCTTTCTTT. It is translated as CASIRDRVTEAFF.

The CDR3 region is CASSPRDRGLDQPQHF. The CDR3 nucleotides are TGTGCCAGCAGTCCTCGGGACAGGGGGCTTGATCAGCCCCAGCATTTT. The chain is built from TRBV25-1 and TRBJ1-5; 12 bases are a match to TRBD1. V shed 5 bases and J 5 bases; nucleotides not matched to a gene: 7. The CDR3 runs 16 residues. Germline V lookup: CDR1 MGHDK, CDR2 SYGVNS.